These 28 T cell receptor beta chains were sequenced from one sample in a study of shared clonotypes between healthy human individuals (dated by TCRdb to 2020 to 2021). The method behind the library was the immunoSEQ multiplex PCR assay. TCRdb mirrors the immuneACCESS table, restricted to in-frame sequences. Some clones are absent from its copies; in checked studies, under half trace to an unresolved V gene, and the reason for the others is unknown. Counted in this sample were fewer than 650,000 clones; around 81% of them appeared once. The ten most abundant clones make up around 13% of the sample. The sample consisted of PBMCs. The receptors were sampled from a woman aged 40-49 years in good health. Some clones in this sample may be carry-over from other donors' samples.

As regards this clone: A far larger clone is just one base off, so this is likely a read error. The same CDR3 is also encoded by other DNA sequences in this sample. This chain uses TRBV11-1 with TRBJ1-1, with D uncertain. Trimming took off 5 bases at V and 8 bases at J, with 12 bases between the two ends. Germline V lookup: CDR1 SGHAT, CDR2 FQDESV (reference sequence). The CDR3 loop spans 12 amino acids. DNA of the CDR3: TGTGCCAGCAGCCTAGATGGCGGGGAAGCTTTCTTT. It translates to CASSLDGGEAFF.

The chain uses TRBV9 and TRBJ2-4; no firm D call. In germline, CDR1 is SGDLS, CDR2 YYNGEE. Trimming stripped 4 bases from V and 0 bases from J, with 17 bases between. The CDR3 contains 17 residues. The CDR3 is CASSLRIWFGAKNIQYF. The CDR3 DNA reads TGTGCCAGCAGCCTTCGTATATGGTTTGGAGCCAAAAACATTCAGTACTTC.

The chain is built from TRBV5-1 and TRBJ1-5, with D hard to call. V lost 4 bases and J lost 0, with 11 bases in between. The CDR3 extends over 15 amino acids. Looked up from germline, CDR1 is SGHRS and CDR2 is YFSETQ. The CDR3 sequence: CASSLSWGSNQPQHF. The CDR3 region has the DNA TGCGCCAGCAGCCTCAGTTGGGGTAGCAATCAGCCCCAGCATTTT.

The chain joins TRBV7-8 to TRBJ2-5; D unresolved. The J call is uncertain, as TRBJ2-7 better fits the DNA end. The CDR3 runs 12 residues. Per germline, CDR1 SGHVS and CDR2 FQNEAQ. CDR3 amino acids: CASSFIAAEQYF. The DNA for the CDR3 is TGTGCCAGCAGCTTCATAGCAGCCGAGCAGTACTTC.

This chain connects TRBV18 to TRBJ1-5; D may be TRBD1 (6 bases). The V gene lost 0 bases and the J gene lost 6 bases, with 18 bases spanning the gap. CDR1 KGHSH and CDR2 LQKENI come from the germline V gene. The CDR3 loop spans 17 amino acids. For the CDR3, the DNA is TGTGCCAGCTCACCACCGTCTTCCCAGGGGTTGGTTCAGCCCCAGCATTTT. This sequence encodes CASSPPSSQGLVQPQHF.

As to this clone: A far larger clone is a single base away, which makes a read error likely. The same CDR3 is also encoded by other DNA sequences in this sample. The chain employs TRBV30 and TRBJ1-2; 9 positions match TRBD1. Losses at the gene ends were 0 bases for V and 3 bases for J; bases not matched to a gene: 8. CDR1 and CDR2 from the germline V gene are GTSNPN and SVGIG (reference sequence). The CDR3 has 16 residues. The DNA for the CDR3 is TGTGCCTGGAGTGTCAACCCACAGGGGGCTCACTATGGCTACACCTTC. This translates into CAWSVNPQGAHYGYTF.

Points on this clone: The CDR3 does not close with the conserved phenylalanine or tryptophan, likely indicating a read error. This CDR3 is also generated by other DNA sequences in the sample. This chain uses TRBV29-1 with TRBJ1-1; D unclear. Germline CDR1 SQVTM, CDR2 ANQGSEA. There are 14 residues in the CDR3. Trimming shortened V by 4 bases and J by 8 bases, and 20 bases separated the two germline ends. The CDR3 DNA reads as TGCAGCGTTGTCCTAACCCGGGGTGGGATCGAAGCTTTCCTT. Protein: CSVVLTRGGIEAFL.

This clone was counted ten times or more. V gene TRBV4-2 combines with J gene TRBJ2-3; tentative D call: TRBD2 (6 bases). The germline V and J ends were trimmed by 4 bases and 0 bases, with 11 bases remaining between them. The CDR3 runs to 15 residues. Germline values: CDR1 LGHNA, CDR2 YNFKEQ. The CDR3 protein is CASSRDGTSTDTQYF. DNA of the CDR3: TGTGCCAGCAGCCGCGACGGGACTAGCACAGATACGCAGTATTTT.

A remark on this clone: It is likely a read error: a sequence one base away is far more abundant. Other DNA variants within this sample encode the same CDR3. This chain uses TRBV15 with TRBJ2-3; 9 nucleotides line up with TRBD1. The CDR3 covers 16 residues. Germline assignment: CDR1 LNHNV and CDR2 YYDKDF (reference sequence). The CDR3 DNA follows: TGTGCCACCAGCAGGGGCACAGGGGGCAGCACAGATACACAGTATTTT. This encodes CATSRGTGGSTDTQYF.

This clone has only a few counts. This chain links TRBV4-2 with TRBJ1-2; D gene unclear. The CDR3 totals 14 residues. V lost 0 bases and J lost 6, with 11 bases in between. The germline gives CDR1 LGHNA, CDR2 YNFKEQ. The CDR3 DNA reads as TGTGCCAGCAGCCAAGACTTCCAGGAAAATGGCTACACCTTC. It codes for CASSQDFQENGYTF.

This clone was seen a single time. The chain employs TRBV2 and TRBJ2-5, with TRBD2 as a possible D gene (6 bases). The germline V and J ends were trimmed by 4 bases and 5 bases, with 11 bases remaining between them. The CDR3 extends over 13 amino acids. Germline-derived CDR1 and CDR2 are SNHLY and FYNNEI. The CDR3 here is CASSAGRSETQYF. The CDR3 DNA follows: TGTGCCAGCAGTGCAGGGAGGTCGGAGACCCAGTACTTC.

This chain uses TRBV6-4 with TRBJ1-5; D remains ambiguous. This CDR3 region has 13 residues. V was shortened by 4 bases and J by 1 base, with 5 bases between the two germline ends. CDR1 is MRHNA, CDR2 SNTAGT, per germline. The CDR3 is CASSARSNQPQHF. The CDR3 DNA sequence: TGTGCCAGCAGTGCACGGAGCAATCAGCCCCAGCATTTT.

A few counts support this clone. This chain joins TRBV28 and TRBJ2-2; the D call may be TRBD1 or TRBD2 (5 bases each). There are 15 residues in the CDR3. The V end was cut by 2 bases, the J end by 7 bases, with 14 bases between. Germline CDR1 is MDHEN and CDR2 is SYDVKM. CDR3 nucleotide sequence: TGTGCCAGCAGTTTAGGTCAGGGAGTTAACGGGGAGCTGTTTTTT. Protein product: CASSLGQGVNGELFF.

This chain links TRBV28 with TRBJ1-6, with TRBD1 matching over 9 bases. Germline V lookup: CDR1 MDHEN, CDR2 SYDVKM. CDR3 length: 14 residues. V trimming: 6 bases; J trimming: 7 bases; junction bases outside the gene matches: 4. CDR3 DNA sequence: TGTGCCAGCAGCCACAGGGGGCCCAATTCACCCCTCCACTTT. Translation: CASSHRGPNSPLHF.

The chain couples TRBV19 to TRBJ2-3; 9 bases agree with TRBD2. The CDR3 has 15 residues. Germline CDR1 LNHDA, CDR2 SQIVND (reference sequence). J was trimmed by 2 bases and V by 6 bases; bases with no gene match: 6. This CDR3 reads CASRPLAGHTDTQYF. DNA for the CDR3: TGTGCCAGTAGACCTCTAGCGGGGCACACAGATACGCAGTATTTT.

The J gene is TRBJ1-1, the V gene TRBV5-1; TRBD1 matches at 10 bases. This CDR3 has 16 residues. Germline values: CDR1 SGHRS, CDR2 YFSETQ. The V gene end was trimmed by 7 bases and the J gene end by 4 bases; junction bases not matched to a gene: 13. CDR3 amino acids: CASSIGTGVETTEAFF. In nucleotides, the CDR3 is TGCGCCAGCTCTATCGGGACAGGGGTTGAGACCACTGAAGCTTTCTTT. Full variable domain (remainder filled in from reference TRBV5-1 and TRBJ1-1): KAGVTQTPRYLIKTRGQQVTLSCSPISGHRSVSWYQQTPGQGLQFLFEYFSETQRNKGNFPGRFSGRQFSNSRSEMNVSTLELGDSALYLCASSIGTGVETTEAFFGQGTRLTVV.

Written as DNA, the CDR3 is TGTGCCAGCAGCTTAGCAGGGCGGGACGAGCAGTTCTTC. Translation gives CASSLAGRDEQFF. The rearrangement links TRBV7-9 to TRBJ2-1, with TRBD2 as a possible D gene (6 bases). The CDR3 has 13 residues. The germline gives CDR1 SEHNR, CDR2 FQNEAQ (reference sequence). V lost 0 bases, J lost 10 bases, and 10 bases lay in between.

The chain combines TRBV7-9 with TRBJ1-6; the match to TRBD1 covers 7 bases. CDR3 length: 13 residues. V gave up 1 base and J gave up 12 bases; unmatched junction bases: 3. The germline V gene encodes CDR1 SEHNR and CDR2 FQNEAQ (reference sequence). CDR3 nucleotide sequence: TGTGCCAGCAGCTTAGACAGGGGCTTACCCCTCCACTTT. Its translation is CASSLDRGLPLHF. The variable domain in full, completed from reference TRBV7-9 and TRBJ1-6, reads DTGVSQNPRHKITKRGQNVTFRCDPISEHNRLYWYRQTLGQGPEFLTYFQNEAQLEKSRLLSDRFSAERPKGSFSTLEIQRTEQGDSAMYLCASSLDRGLPLHFGNGTRLTVT.

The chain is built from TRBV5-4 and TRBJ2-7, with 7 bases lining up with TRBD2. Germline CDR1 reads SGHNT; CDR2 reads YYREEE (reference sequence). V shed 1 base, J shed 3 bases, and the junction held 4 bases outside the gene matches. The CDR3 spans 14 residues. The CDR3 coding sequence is TGTGCCAGCAGCTTGTGGACGGGAGGCTACGAGCAGTACTTC. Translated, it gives CASSLWTGGYEQYF. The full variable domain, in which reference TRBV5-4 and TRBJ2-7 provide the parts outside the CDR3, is ETGVTQSPTHLIKTRGQQVTLRCSSQSGHNTVSWYQQALGQGPQFIFQYYREEENGRGNFPPRFSGLQFPNYSSELNVNALELDDSALYLCASSLWTGGYEQYFGPGTRLTVT.

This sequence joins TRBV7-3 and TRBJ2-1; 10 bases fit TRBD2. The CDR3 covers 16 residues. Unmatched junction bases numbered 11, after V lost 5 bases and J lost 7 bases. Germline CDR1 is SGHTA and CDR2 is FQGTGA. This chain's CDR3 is CASSPGPAGGLNEQFF. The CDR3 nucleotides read TGTGCCAGCAGCCCCGGCCCAGCGGGAGGGCTTAATGAGCAGTTCTTC.

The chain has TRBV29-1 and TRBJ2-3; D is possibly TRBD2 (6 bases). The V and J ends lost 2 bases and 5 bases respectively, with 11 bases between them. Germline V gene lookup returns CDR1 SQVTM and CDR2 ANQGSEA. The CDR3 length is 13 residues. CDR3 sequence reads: CSVERRGGDTQYF. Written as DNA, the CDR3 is TGCAGCGTTGAAAGGAGGGGTGGAGATACGCAGTATTTT.

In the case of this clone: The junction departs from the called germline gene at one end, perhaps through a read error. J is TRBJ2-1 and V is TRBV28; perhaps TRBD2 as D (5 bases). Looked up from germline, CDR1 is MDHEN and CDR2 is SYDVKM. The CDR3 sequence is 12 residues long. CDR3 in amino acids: CASCGLYNGQFF. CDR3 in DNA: TGTGCCAGCTGCGGGTTGTACAATGGGCAGTTCTTC.

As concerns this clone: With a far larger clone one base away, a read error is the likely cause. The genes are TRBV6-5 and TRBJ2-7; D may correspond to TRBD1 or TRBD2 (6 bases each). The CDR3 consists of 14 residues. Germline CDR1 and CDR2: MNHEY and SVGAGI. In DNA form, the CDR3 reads TGTACCAGCAGTTACTCGCAGGGGACTTACGAGCAGTACTTC. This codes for CTSSYSQGTYEQYF.

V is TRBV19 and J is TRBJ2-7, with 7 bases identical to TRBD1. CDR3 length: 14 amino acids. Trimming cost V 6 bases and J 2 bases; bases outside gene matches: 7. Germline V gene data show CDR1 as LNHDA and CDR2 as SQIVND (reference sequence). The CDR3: CASRTQGPPYEQYF. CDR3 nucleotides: TGTGCCAGTAGGACACAGGGGCCGCCCTACGAGCAGTACTTC.

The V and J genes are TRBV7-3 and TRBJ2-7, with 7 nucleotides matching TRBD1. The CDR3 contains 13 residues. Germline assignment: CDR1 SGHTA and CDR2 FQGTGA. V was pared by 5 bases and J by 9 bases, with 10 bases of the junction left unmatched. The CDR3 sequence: CASSGSGTEMQYF. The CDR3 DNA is TGTGCCAGCAGCGGATCCGGGACAGAAATGCAGTACTTC.

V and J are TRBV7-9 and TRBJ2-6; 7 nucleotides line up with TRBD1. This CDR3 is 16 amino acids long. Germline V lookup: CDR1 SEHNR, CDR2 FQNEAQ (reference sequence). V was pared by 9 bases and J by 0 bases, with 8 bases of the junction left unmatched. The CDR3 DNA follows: TGTGCCAGTCCGGGACAGAGACACTCTGGGGCCAACGTCCTGACTTTC. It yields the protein CASPGQRHSGANVLTF.

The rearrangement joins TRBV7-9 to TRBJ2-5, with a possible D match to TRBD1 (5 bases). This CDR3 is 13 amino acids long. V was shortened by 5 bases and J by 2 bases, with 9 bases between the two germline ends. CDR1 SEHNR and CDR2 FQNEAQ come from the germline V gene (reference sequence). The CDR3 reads CASSPTEQETQYF. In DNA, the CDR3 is TGTGCCAGCAGCCCGACAGAACAAGAGACCCAGTACTTC.

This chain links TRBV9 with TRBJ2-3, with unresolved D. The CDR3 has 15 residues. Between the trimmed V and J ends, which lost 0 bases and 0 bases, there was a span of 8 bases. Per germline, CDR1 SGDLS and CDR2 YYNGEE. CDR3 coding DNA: TGTGCCAGCAGCGTAGCCGGCACTAGCACAGATACGCAGTATTTT. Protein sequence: CASSVAGTSTDTQYF. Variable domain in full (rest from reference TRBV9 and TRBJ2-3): DSGVTQTPKHLITATGQRVTLRCSPRSGDLSVYWYQQSLDQGLQFLIQYYNGEERAKGNILERFSAQQFPDLHSELNLSSLELGDSALYFCASSVAGTSTDTQYFGPGTRLTVL.